This TCR beta chain emerged from a study of blood T cell repertoires in COVID-19. Across the whole study: Both acute and convalescent COVID-19 samples were obtained from the United States, Italy and Spain. PBMCs, B-cell-depleted T cells, or T cells provided the cDNA or gDNA that made up the material.

CDR3 length: 12 amino acids. Trimming cost V 4 bases and J 8 bases, with 14 bases left between them. Germline V gene sequence: CDR1 GTSNPN, CDR2 SVGIG (reference sequence). This clone appeared a few times. Per the original data handling: The assay estimated nucleated cells by amplifying reference gene primers. Produced via immunoSEQ multiplex PCR; TCRdb's table is partial and in-frame only. V, J and clone size reflect that table, while D and trimming were determined from the DNA. The repertoire consists of around 97,000 clones, with about 80% occurring once and the leading ten covering about an eighth.

This sequence originates from a human donor in a cohort sampled during active or convalescent COVID-19. The material sequenced was peripheral blood. The chain has TRBV30 and TRBJ1-2; perhaps TRBD1 as D (5 bases). The DNA of the CDR3 is TGTGCCTGGATCCGGGGGAGGTGGGGCTACACCTTC. Its protein is CAWIRGRWGYTF.